This TCR beta chain was found in a study of glioma-infiltrating T cells after dendritic cell vaccination. Study-level background: At biweekly intervals, patients got three intradermal dendritic cell vaccine injections.

Worth noting for this clone: Its antigen is as yet unknown.

The CDR3 extends over 14 amino acids. Between the trimmed V and J ends, which lost 6 bases and 6 bases, there was a span of 14 bases. Germline values: CDR1 MNHNY, CDR2 SVGAGI (reference sequence). General study results and limits: Few patients contributed both blood and tumor specimens.

Libraries were prepared by immunoSEQ multiplex PCR; TCRdb keeps only in-frame clonotypes and omits some of them. Counted here are 80,000 to 100,000 clones, roughly three quarters occurring once; the ten biggest clones make up approximately 5.9%. The chain joins TRBV6-6 to TRBJ2-2; D is uncertain. This specimen was blood, taken before dendritic cell vaccination. This TCR was recovered from a human donor with glioblastoma. The DNA of the CDR3 is TGTGCCAGCAGGGAGTGGCTCAACGCCGGGGAGCTGTTTTTT. Protein sequence: CASREWLNAGELFF.